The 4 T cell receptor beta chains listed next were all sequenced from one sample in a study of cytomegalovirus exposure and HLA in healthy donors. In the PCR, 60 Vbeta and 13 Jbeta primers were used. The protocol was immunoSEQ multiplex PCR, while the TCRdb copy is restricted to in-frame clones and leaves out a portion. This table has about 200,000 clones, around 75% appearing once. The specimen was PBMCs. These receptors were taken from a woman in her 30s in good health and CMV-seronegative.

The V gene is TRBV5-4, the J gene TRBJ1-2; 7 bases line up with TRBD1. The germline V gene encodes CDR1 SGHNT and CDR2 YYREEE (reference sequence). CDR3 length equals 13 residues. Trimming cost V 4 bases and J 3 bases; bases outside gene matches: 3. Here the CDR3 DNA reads TGTGCCAGCAGCCCCGGACAGGACTATGGCTACACCTTC. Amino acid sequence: CASSPGQDYGYTF.

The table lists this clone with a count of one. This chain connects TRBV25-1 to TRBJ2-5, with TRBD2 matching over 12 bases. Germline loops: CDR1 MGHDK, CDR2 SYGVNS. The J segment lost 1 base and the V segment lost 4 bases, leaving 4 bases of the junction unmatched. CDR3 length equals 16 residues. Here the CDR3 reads CASSGLLAGGQETQYF. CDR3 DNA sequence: TGTGCCAGCAGTGGTTTACTAGCGGGAGGCCAAGAGACCCAGTACTTC. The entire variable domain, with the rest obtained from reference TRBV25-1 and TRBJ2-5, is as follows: EADIYQTPRYLVIGTGKKITLECSQTMGHDKMYWYQQDPGMELHLIHYSYGVNSTEKGDLSSESTVSRIRTEHFPLTLESARPSHTSQYLCASSGLLAGGQETQYFGPGTRLLVL.

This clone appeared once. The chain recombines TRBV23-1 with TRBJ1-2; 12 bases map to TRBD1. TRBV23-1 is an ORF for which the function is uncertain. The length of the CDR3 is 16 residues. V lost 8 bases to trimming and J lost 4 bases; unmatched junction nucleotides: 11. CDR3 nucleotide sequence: TGCGCCAGCCGGGGGACAGGGGGCTATAGAAGCTATGGCTACACCTTC. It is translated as CASRGTGGYRSYGYTF.

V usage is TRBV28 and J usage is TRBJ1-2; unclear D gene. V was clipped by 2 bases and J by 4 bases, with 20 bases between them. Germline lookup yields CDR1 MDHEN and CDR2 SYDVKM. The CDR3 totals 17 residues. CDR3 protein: CASSLPRTLGRGYGYTF. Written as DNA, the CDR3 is TGTGCCAGCAGTTTACCCCGGACGTTAGGGCGGGGCTATGGCTACACCTTC.